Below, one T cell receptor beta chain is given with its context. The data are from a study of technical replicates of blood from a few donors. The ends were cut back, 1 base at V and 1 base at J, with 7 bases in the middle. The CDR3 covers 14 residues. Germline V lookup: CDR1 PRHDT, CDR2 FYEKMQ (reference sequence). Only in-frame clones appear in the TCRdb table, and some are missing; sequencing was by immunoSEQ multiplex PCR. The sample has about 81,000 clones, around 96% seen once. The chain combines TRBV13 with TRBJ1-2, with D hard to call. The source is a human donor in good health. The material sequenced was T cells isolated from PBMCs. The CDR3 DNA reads TGTGCCAGCAGCTTAGATAACAGTAACTATGGCTACACCTTC. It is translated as CASSLDNSNYGYTF. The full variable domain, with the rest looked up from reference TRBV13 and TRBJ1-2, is AAGVIQSPRHLIKEKRETATLKCYPIPRHDTVYWYQQGPGQDPQFLISFYEKMQSDKGSIPDRFSAQQFSDYHSELNMSSLELGDSALYFCASSLDNSNYGYTFGSGTRLTVV.